These 5 T cell receptor beta chains were sequenced from one sample in a study of CD8 T cells in ankylosing spondylitis. TCRdb redid the calling of the 5' RACE reads with MiXCR, one entry per CDR3 protein. This sample has around 30,000 distinct CDR3 sequences, with approximately 15% found just once. Sequenced material: blood. The receptor source for this set is a male donor with ankylosing spondylitis or in good health (not recorded which).

The chain has TRBV12-3 or TRBV12-4 and TRBJ2-1; 10 bases are a match to TRBD2. Germline trimming cut 6 bases from V and 4 bases from J; bases unmatched to any gene: 9. The length of the CDR3 is 16 residues. The DNA for the CDR3 is TGTGCCAGCAGCCAGAGCGGGAGGGCCAGGTACAATGAGCAGTTCTTC. Translated: CASSQSGRARYNEQFF.

This clonotype was seen a few times. The chain links TRBV11-2 to TRBJ2-4, with 7 bases fitting TRBD1. The CDR3 covers 15 residues. V shed 3 bases, J shed 7 bases, and the junction held 9 bases outside the gene matches. CDR1 SGHAT and CDR2 FQNNGV come from the germline V gene. The CDR3 coding sequence is TGTGCCAGCAGCTTGTACAGGGGAAAGGGGAACATTCAGTACTTC. Encoded protein: CASSLYRGKGNIQYF.

The rearrangement joins TRBV20-1 to TRBJ2-2; 7 bases match TRBD1. Germline assignment: CDR1 DFQATT and CDR2 SNEGSKA (reference sequence). The CDR3 loop spans 17 amino acids. V was clipped by 4 bases and J by 5 bases; unmatched bases: 16. The CDR3 loop is CSATLDLDRAGTGELFF. CDR3 bases: TGCAGTGCTACCTTAGACTTAGACAGGGCAGGGACCGGGGAGCTGTTTTTT.

This clonotype turned up a few times. The chain uses TRBV7-3 and TRBJ2-2, with no clear D. Trimming took off 1 base at V and 3 bases at J, with 15 bases between the two ends. Germline CDR1 reads SGHTA; CDR2 reads FQGTGA. The CDR3 extends over 17 amino acids. Written as DNA, the CDR3 is TGTGCCAGCAGCTTAAATCATCCGGGCGGAGACACCGGGGAGCTGTTTTTT. Translation: CASSLNHPGGDTGELFF.

The table lists this clonotype with a few counts. The chain joins TRBV7-3 to TRBJ1-1; D not resolved. Germline lookup yields CDR1 SGHTA and CDR2 FQGTGA. This CDR3 is 13 amino acids long. The V gene lost 4 bases and the J gene lost 5 bases, with 11 bases spanning the gap. CDR3 loop: CASSSLGSTEAFF. The CDR3, as DNA: TGTGCCAGCAGCTCTCTAGGAAGTACTGAAGCTTTCTTT. The entire variable domain, with the rest obtained from reference TRBV7-3 and TRBJ1-1, is as follows: GAGVSQTPSNKVTEKGKYVELRCDPISGHTALYWYRQSLGQGPEFLIYFQGTGAADDSGLPNDRFFAVRPEGSVSTLKIQRTERGDSAVYLCASSSLGSTEAFFGQGTRLTVV.